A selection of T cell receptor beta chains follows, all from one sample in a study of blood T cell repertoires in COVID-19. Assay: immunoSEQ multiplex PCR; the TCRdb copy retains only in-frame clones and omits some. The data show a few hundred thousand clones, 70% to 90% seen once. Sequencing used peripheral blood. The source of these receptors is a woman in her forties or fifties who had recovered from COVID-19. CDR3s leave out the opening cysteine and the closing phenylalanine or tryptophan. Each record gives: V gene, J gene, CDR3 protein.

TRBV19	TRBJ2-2	ASSPDGGFGELF
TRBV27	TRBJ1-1	ASSWTGSMPTEAF
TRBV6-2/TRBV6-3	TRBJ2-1	ASSLPGSRGGHEQF
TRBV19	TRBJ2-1	ASSIVRPLGSYNEQF
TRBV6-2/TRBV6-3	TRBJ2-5	ASSYADASRETQY
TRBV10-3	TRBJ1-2	AISGGRGMDGYT
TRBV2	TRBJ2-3	ASTPESTDTQY
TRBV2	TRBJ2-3	ASRHEREGAADTQY
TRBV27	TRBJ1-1	ASSQIAGLMGTEAF
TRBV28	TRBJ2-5	ASSLPGSLETQY
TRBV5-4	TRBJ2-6	ATTGVGPSGANVLT
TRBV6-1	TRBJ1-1	ASSESRGTEAF
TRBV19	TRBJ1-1	ASSIRGKMNTEAF
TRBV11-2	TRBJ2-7	ASSLRMAGANEQY
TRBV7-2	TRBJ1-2	ASSVWTGDGYT
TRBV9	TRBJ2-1	ASSATGTSGEQF